The rows below give T cell receptor beta chains drawn from one sample of a study of beta chain features in type 1 diabetes. TCRdb's table, derived via immunoSEQ multiplex PCR, lists solely in-frame clones and lacks some. This sample has 850,000 to 900,000 clones, with roughly 17% found just once. Sequencing was done on a sample of naive CD4+ T cells from blood. The receptors derive from a woman younger than 30 in good health. The CDR3 runs from the conserved cysteine through the conserved F or W. A D gene is named only where the DNA matches it firmly. The size entry is marked missing in some rows and otherwise reads once, few, many or a size class.

D gene: TRBD2; J gene: TRBJ2-7; clone size: few; V gene: TRBV25-1; CDR3 protein: CASSEGLDLGSGEQYF; CDR3 DNA: TGTGCCAGCAGTGAAGGACTAGATCTAGGGTCGGGGGAGCAGTACTTC
D gene: -; J gene: TRBJ2-7; clone size: few; V gene: TRBV7-2; CDR3 protein: CASSPSLGSYEQYF; CDR3 DNA: TGTGCCAGCAGCCCTTCACTAGGATCCTACGAGCAGTACTTC
D gene: -; J gene: TRBJ2-1; clone size: few; V gene: TRBV2; CDR3 protein: CASILEQGYRNEQFF; CDR3 DNA: TGTGCCAGCATTCTTGAGCAGGGTTACAGGAATGAGCAGTTCTTC
D gene: -; J gene: TRBJ2-5; clone size: -; V gene: TRBV19; CDR3 protein: CATSRGLGTQYF; CDR3 DNA: TGTGCCACCTCTAGGGGCCTCGGGACCCAGTACTTC
D gene: -; J gene: TRBJ2-1; clone size: -; V gene: TRBV28; CDR3 protein: CASSFHDQGNEQFF; CDR3 DNA: TGTGCCAGCAGTTTTCACGATCAGGGCAATGAGCAGTTCTTC
D gene: -; J gene: TRBJ2-1; clone size: few; V gene: TRBV5-1; CDR3 protein: CASKASSYNEQFF; CDR3 DNA: TGCGCCAGCAAGGCGAGCTCCTACAATGAGCAGTTCTTC
D gene: -; J gene: TRBJ2-1; clone size: -; V gene: TRBV28; CDR3 protein: CASSLLLVSQVGNNEQFF; CDR3 DNA: TGTGCCAGCAGTTTACTCCTAGTCTCGCAGGTGGGAAACAATGAGCAGTTCTTC
D gene: -; J gene: TRBJ1-2; clone size: few; V gene: TRBV7-8; CDR3 protein: CASSLGPNYGYTF; CDR3 DNA: TGTGCCAGCAGCTTAGGACCGAACTATGGCTACACCTTC
D gene: -; J gene: TRBJ1-5; clone size: -; V gene: TRBV5-1; CDR3 protein: CASSPTGSDQPQHF; CDR3 DNA: TGCGCCAGCAGCCCCACAGGGTCCGATCAGCCCCAGCATTTT
D gene: -; J gene: TRBJ2-1; clone size: few; V gene: TRBV7-9; CDR3 protein: CASSSGGPPEQFF; CDR3 DNA: TGTGCCAGCAGTTCGGGCGGACCGCCGGAGCAGTTCTTC
D gene: TRBD1; J gene: TRBJ1-1; clone size: few; V gene: TRBV28; CDR3 protein: CASSPWTGKDTEAFF; CDR3 DNA: TGTGCCAGCAGTCCCTGGACAGGGAAGGACACTGAAGCTTTCTTT
D gene: TRBD2; J gene: TRBJ2-1; clone size: few; V gene: TRBV14; CDR3 protein: CASSQVAGGSKEQFF; CDR3 DNA: TGTGCCAGCAGCCAAGTAGCGGGTGGTTCAAAGGAGCAGTTCTTC
D gene: -; J gene: TRBJ2-7; clone size: -; V gene: TRBV7-2; CDR3 protein: CASSRGSYEQYF; CDR3 DNA: TGTGCCAGCAGTAGGGGGTCCTACGAGCAGTACTTC
D gene: -; J gene: TRBJ2-1; clone size: -; V gene: TRBV5-1; CDR3 protein: CASSLALSSYNEQFF; CDR3 DNA: TGCGCCAGCAGCCTAGCACTCAGCTCCTACAATGAGCAGTTCTTC
D gene: -; J gene: TRBJ2-7; clone size: -; V gene: TRBV27; CDR3 protein: CATRGGFGGREQYF; CDR3 DNA: TGTGCCACCCGAGGAGGGTTCGGGGGTCGCGAGCAGTACTTC
D gene: TRBD2; J gene: TRBJ2-5; clone size: -; V gene: TRBV6-6; CDR3 protein: CASTLAGGETQYF; CDR3 DNA: TGTGCCAGCACCCTAGCGGGAGGGGAGACCCAGTACTTC
D gene: -; J gene: TRBJ2-1; clone size: few; V gene: TRBV2; CDR3 protein: CASNLGLNNEQFF; CDR3 DNA: TGTGCCAGCAACTTAGGACTAAACAATGAGCAGTTCTTC
D gene: -; J gene: TRBJ1-4; clone size: -; V gene: TRBV9; CDR3 protein: CASSTRVSDEKLFF; CDR3 DNA: TGTGCCAGCAGCACTAGGGTGTCTGATGAAAAACTGTTTTTT
D gene: -; J gene: TRBJ2-3; clone size: few; V gene: TRBV5-1; CDR3 protein: CASSRTRADTQYF; CDR3 DNA: TGCGCCAGCAGCCGTACGAGGGCAGATACGCAGTATTTT
D gene: TRBD1; J gene: TRBJ2-1; clone size: once; V gene: TRBV6-6; CDR3 protein: CASRRGQPSYNEQFF; CDR3 DNA: TGTGCCAGCAGGAGGGGACAGCCCTCCTACAATGAGCAGTTCTTC
D gene: -; J gene: TRBJ1-1; clone size: -; V gene: TRBV7-2; CDR3 protein: CASTKGVVQGRTEAFF; CDR3 DNA: TGTGCCAGCACCAAGGGAGTGGTACAGGGAAGGACTGAAGCTTTCTTT
D gene: -; J gene: TRBJ2-5; clone size: -; V gene: TRBV6-5; CDR3 protein: CASSQNRIQETQYF; CDR3 DNA: TGTGCCAGCAGTCAAAACAGGATCCAAGAGACCCAGTACTTC
D gene: TRBD2; J gene: TRBJ2-2; clone size: -; V gene: TRBV10-3; CDR3 protein: CAISVSGTTGELFF; CDR3 DNA: TGTGCCATCAGTGTTAGCGGGACCACCGGGGAGCTGTTTTTT
D gene: TRBD2; J gene: TRBJ2-7; clone size: -; V gene: TRBV19; CDR3 protein: CASSIAPPSGTISYEQYF; CDR3 DNA: TGTGCCAGTAGTATAGCCCCTCCCAGCGGGACGATCTCCTACGAGCAGTACTTC
D gene: -; J gene: TRBJ1-1; clone size: few; V gene: TRBV28; CDR3 protein: CASNAGPYMLGTEAFF; CDR3 DNA: TGTGCCAGCAACGCTGGGCCGTACATGTTGGGCACTGAAGCTTTCTTT
D gene: -; J gene: TRBJ2-5; clone size: -; V gene: TRBV15; CDR3 protein: CATSRYVEETQYF; CDR3 DNA: TGTGCCACCAGCAGATATGTTGAGGAGACCCAGTACTTC
D gene: -; J gene: TRBJ1-1; clone size: few; V gene: TRBV7-9; CDR3 protein: CASSLAMMGTEAFF; CDR3 DNA: TGTGCCAGCAGCTTAGCGATGATGGGCACTGAAGCTTTCTTT
D gene: -; J gene: TRBJ2-3; clone size: few; V gene: TRBV7-2; CDR3 protein: CASSLSGLPTDTQYF; CDR3 DNA: TGTGCCAGCAGCTTATCTGGACTCCCCACAGATACGCAGTATTTT
D gene: -; J gene: TRBJ2-2; clone size: few; V gene: TRBV7-8; CDR3 protein: CASSSQDTGELFF; CDR3 DNA: TGTGCCAGCAGCTCACAGGATACCGGGGAGCTGTTTTTT
D gene: TRBD2; J gene: TRBJ2-1; clone size: few; V gene: TRBV7-2; CDR3 protein: CASSLVLAGGFNEQFF; CDR3 DNA: TGTGCCAGCTCCCTCGTACTAGCGGGAGGTTTTAATGAGCAGTTCTTC